This is a list of T cell receptor beta chains from one sample in a study of beta chain features in type 1 diabetes. The method was immunoSEQ multiplex PCR; TCRdb's version includes in-frame clones alone and lacks a portion of them. The sample has roughly 150,000 clones, approximately 9% seen once; the top ten hold approximately 0.56%. The sequencing sample was made of central memory CD4+ T cells from blood. These receptors were taken from a woman in her late teens or twenties with type 1 diabetes. Each CDR3 is given with its conserved first and last residue. A D gene is named only where the DNA matches it firmly. Clone size is stated in some rows and not others, as once, few, many or a class when expanded.

>TRBJ1-2|few|TRBV7-2|.
CASSLQDYGYTF
TGTGCCAGCAGCTTACAGGACTATGGCTACACCTTC
>TRBJ2-5|.|TRBV4-3|.
CASSQGGGVQETQYF
TGCGCCAGCAGCCAAGGGGGCGGGGTACAAGAGACCCAGTACTTC
>TRBJ2-5|.|TRBV6-1|TRBD2
CASGSSGRAWETQYF
TGTGCCAGCGGATCTAGCGGGAGGGCCTGGGAGACCCAGTACTTC
>TRBJ2-5|few|TRBV7-2|.
CASSFSRRPPGETQYF
TGTGCCAGCAGCTTTTCCCGCCGGCCCCCGGGGGAGACCCAGTACTTC
>TRBJ2-7|.|TRBV5-6|.
CASSFSVTYEQYF
TGTGCCAGCAGCTTCTCCGTAACCTACGAGCAGTACTTC
>TRBJ2-7|few|TRBV6-5|.
CASSPRNSPYEQYF
TGTGCCAGCAGTCCGAGGAATAGTCCTTACGAGCAGTACTTC
>TRBJ1-2|few|TRBV2|.
CASSSYGYTF
TGTGCCAGCAGTTCATATGGCTACACCTTC
>TRBJ2-7|few|TRBV5-6|TRBD1
CASSFRGLQSYEQYF
TGTGCCAGCAGCTTCAGGGGGCTACAATCCTACGAGCAGTACTTC
>TRBJ1-6|.|TRBV12-5|TRBD1
CASGTGERSPLHF
TGTGCTAGTGGCACAGGGGAGCGTTCACCCCTCCACTTT
>TRBJ2-7|.|TRBV5-5|.
CASSRAGTSYEQYF
TGTGCCAGCAGCCGAGCCGGGACATCTTACGAGCAGTACTTC
>TRBJ1-6|.|TRBV7-2|.
CASSTGSYNSPLHF
TGTGCCAGCAGCACAGGCAGCTATAATTCACCCCTCCACTTT
>TRBJ2-7|few|TRBV28|.
CASSPASVPYEQYF
TGTGCCAGCAGTCCCGCTAGCGTCCCCTACGAGCAGTACTTC
>TRBJ1-2|few|TRBV7-3|TRBD1
CASSPGQGEGYTF
TGTGCCAGCAGCCCCGGACAGGGTGAAGGCTACACCTTC
>TRBJ2-1|few|TRBV19|.
CASSIDRSGSYNEQFF
TGTGCCAGTAGTATAGATCGCAGCGGGTCCTACAATGAGCAGTTCTTC
>TRBJ2-3|.|TRBV5-6|.
CASRFAGTGKGTQYF
TGTGCCAGCAGGTTCGCCGGGACTGGCAAGGGTACGCAGTATTTT
>TRBJ1-4|.|TRBV4-3|.
CASSQEYRSGEKLFF
TGCGCCAGCAGCCAAGAATACAGGTCCGGTGAAAAACTGTTTTTT
>TRBJ2-5|.|TRBV5-1|TRBD2
CASSLGTSEKETQYF
TGCGCCAGCAGCCTGGGGACTAGCGAAAAAGAGACCCAGTACTTC
>TRBJ2-7|.|TRBV5-1|.
CASSRGYYEQYF
TGCGCCAGCAGCCGAGGATACTACGAGCAGTACTTC
>TRBJ1-5|.|TRBV19|.
CASRGGRDQPQHF
TGTGCCAGTAGGGGGGGGAGGGATCAGCCCCAGCATTTT
>TRBJ2-5|.|TRBV27|.
CASSLSPGLRETQYF
TGTGCCAGCAGTTTATCACCAGGGCTCCGCGAGACCCAGTACTTC
>TRBJ1-2|.|TRBV4-1|.
CASSQGGERYGYTF
TGCGCCAGCAGCCAAGGGGGAGAACGGTATGGCTACACCTTC
>TRBJ1-5|.|TRBV19|TRBD1
CASSLYGRGPFYSNQPQHF
TGTGCCAGTAGTCTCTACGGGAGGGGGCCTTTCTATAGCAATCAGCCCCAGCATTTT
>TRBJ1-5|few|TRBV4-1|TRBD1
CASSREIRNRDRGYQPQHF
TGCGCCAGCAGCCGGGAGATCCGGAACCGGGACAGGGGGTATCAGCCCCAGCATTTT
>TRBJ2-1|.|TRBV7-6|TRBD2
CASSSAFLAGQFF
TGTGCCAGCAGCTCCGCGTTCCTAGCGGGGCAGTTCTTC
>TRBJ2-5|.|TRBV12-2|.
CASRNYPGQYF
TGTGCAAGTCGCAACTATCCCGGCCAGTACTTC
>TRBJ1-2|.|TRBV28|TRBD1
CASSPGGQGTDGYTF
TGTGCCAGCAGTCCAGGGGGACAGGGGACGGATGGCTACACCTTC
>TRBJ1-1|few|TRBV5-6|.
CASSLEPQGYEAFF
TGTGCCAGCAGCTTGGAGCCACAGGGATATGAAGCTTTCTTT
>TRBJ1-4|.|TRBV7-9|TRBD1
CASSKRGLGDEKLFF
TGTGCCAGCAGCAAGAGGGGGCTGGGGGATGAAAAACTGTTTTTT
>TRBJ2-5|few|TRBV9|.
CASSVAAGWETQYF
TGTGCCAGCAGCGTAGCCGCGGGGTGGGAGACCCAGTACTTC
>TRBJ2-3|.|TRBV5-1|TRBD2
CASSLRLAEWVTDTQYF
TGCGCCAGCAGCTTGAGACTAGCTGAGTGGGTCACAGATACGCAGTATTTT
>TRBJ2-4|.|TRBV7-6|TRBD2
CASTHPGLALQNPNIQYF
TGTGCCAGCACACACCCTGGACTAGCCCTTCAAAACCCTAACATTCAGTACTTC
>TRBJ2-1|.|TRBV11-2|.
CASSLVGGYNEQFF
TGTGCCAGCAGCTTAGTGGGAGGCTACAATGAGCAGTTCTTC
>TRBJ2-1|.|TRBV7-3|.
CASSLMLGGRQFF
TGTGCCAGCAGCTTAATGCTGGGGGGGCGGCAGTTCTTC
>TRBJ1-1|.|TRBV2|TRBD1
CASSRRQGGFTEAFF
TGTGCCAGCAGTCGTAGACAGGGTGGGTTCACTGAAGCTTTCTTT
>TRBJ1-1|few|TRBV28|.
CASSLSKGEAFF
TGTGCCAGCAGTTTGTCCAAGGGGGAAGCTTTCTTT
>TRBJ1-1|few|TRBV9|.
CASSVAGPRPIAFF
TGTGCCAGCAGCGTAGCTGGCCCTAGACCCATAGCTTTCTTT
>TRBJ1-2|few|TRBV7-2|TRBD1
CASSLGTGQNYGYTF
TGTGCCAGCAGCCTCGGGACAGGGCAAAACTATGGCTACACCTTC
>TRBJ1-1|few|TRBV11-2|.
CASSLEAGGHTEAFF
TGTGCCAGCAGCTTAGAGGCTGGAGGGCACACTGAAGCTTTCTTT
>TRBJ2-4|many|TRBV28|.
CASSSTSSGNIQYF
TGTGCCAGCAGTTCGACTAGTTCGGGAAACATTCAGTACTTC
>TRBJ1-2|few|TRBV10-3|TRBD1
CAISDDRVGSYGYTF
TGTGCCATCAGTGACGACAGGGTCGGTAGCTATGGCTACACCTTC
>TRBJ2-1|few|TRBV7-9|.
CASSLDWSSYNEQFF
TGTGCCAGCAGCTTAGACTGGAGCTCCTACAATGAGCAGTTCTTC
>TRBJ2-7|.|TRBV4-2|.
CASSLLSGGDSYEQYF
TGTGCCAGCAGTCTTCTGTCGGGCGGGGACTCCTACGAGCAGTACTTC
>TRBJ1-5|.|TRBV5-1|TRBD1
CASSLGGGADQPQHF
TGCGCCAGCAGCTTGGGAGGGGGCGCGGATCAGCCCCAGCATTTT
>TRBJ1-4|.|TRBV18|.
CASSPNRAADEKLFF
TGTGCCAGCTCACCCAACAGGGCCGCCGATGAAAAACTGTTTTTT
>TRBJ2-4|few|TRBV2|.
CASSLQNIQYF
TGTGCCAGCAGTCTCCAGAACATTCAGTACTTC
>TRBJ2-7|.|TRBV5-4|.
CASSLDFGGSSYEQYF
TGTGCCAGCAGCTTGGATTTCGGGGGTAGCTCCTACGAGCAGTACTTC
>TRBJ1-2|.|TRBV5-1|.
CASGYERGYTF
TGCGCCAGCGGTTACGAGCGTGGCTACACCTTC
>TRBJ2-3|.|TRBV28|TRBD1
CASSLSPGQGTDTQYF
TGTGCCAGCAGTCTATCGCCGGGACAGGGGACAGATACGCAGTATTTT
>TRBJ2-7|.|TRBV6-5|.
CASSYSPSESYEQYF
TGTGCCAGCAGTTATTCTCCGTCTGAGAGCTACGAGCAGTACTTC
>TRBJ2-2|.|TRBV5-1|TRBD1
CASSFHTTGGTGELFF
TGCGCCAGCAGCTTTCATACGACAGGGGGTACCGGGGAGCTGTTTTTT
>TRBJ2-5|few|TRBV5-1|.
CASSLAVTRFQETQYF
TGCGCCAGCAGCTTGGCCGTGACTAGGTTCCAAGAGACCCAGTACTTC
>TRBJ2-2|few|TRBV5-4|TRBD1
CASIPTGAGELFF
TGTGCCAGCATCCCGACAGGGGCCGGGGAGCTGTTTTTT
>TRBJ2-3|.|TRBV28|TRBD1
CASRLPGTGVADTQYF
TGTGCCAGCAGGTTGCCCGGGACAGGGGTTGCAGATACGCAGTATTTT
>TRBJ1-2|.|TRBV5-1|.
CASSLDPAGGYTF
TGCGCCAGCAGCTTGGACCCCGCGGGGGGCTACACCTTC
>TRBJ2-5|few|TRBV7-2|TRBD2
CASSGTSGGAQTQYF
TGTGCCAGCAGCGGGACTAGCGGGGGGGCCCAGACCCAGTACTTC
>TRBJ2-1|many|TRBV7-9|.
CASSFLGTSNEQFF
TGTGCCAGCAGCTTCTTGGGCACTAGCAATGAGCAGTTCTTC